What follows describes a single TCR beta chain. No antigen is known for it. Assay used: immunoSEQ multiplex PCR; TCRdb lists only in-frame clones, some missing. This table holds about 79,000 clones, 91% found once. This record comes from a study of OX40 agonist ivuxolimab in advanced cancers. Study findings and constraints: Researchers did not determine the expanded peripheral T cells' antigen specificity. At 0.1 to 3.0 mg/kg, clonal expansion of CD4+ and CD8+ blood T cells had occurred by week 6.

Trimming cost V 0 bases and J 4 bases; bases outside gene matches: 7. The CDR3 extends over 16 amino acids. Looked up from germline, CDR1 is SGDLS and CDR2 is YYNGEE. The clonotype was recovered from an adult with an advanced solid tumor such as melanoma, head and neck, liver or kidney cancer. The chain has TRBV9 and TRBJ2-1; 7 bases are shared with TRBD1. Sequencing was performed on CD4+ or CD8+ T cells sorted from blood, taken in a trial of the OX40 agonist ivuxolimab. The CDR3 here is CASSVEGQRTYNEQFF. CDR3 nucleotide sequence: TGTGCCAGCAGCGTAGAGGGACAGCGAACATACAATGAGCAGTTCTTC.